The 32 T cell receptor beta chains given below trace back to one sample, sequenced in a study of shared clonotypes between healthy human individuals. The protocol was immunoSEQ multiplex PCR, while the TCRdb copy is restricted to in-frame clones and leaves out a portion. This table has hundreds of thousands of clones, roughly 95% appearing once. CD8 cells classed as naive were CD45RO-negative and positively selected for CCR7, excluding terminally differentiated effector memory CD45RA+ cells. The sample was naive CD8+ T cells sorted from blood. The receptors come from a woman younger than 45 in good health.

Of note for this clone: This same CDR3 is encoded by further DNA sequences in the sample. In DNA, the CDR3 is TGTGCCAGTAGCATCGGACAGGGGGGCAATCAGCCCCAGCATTTT. Protein: CASSIGQGGNQPQHF. V and J are TRBV19 and TRBJ1-5; TRBD1 matches 10 bases. This CDR3 region has 15 residues. CDR1 LNHDA and CDR2 SQIVND come from the germline V gene (reference sequence). J lost 2 bases, V lost 6 bases, and 4 bases had no gene match.

The V and J genes are TRBV28 and TRBJ1-1; the D is unclear. Between the trimmed V and J ends, which lost 3 bases and 2 bases, there was a span of 10 bases. Germline-derived CDR1 and CDR2 are MDHEN and SYDVKM. The CDR3 length is 14 residues. The CDR3 nucleotides read TGTGCCAGCAGTTTTATGTCACCAAACACTGAAGCTTTCTTT. Protein: CASSFMSPNTEAFF.

The chain is built from TRBV10-1 and TRBJ2-7; 8 nucleotides align to TRBD2. Germline V gene lookup returns CDR1 WNHNN and CDR2 SYGVQD (reference sequence). Trimming cost V 4 bases and J 2 bases; bases outside gene matches: 7. This CDR3 has 15 amino acids. The CDR3 nucleotides are TGCGCCAGCAGTGTACTAGCGGAGGGCCCCTACGAGCAGTACTTC. Translated, it gives CASSVLAEGPYEQYF.

The sample holds one count of this clone. J is TRBJ2-7 and V is TRBV27; the D is unclear. Trimming removed 6 bases from V and 6 bases from J, with 12 bases in between. This CDR3 comprises 12 residues. Germline V gene lookup returns CDR1 MNHEY and CDR2 SMNVEV (reference sequence). CDR3 region: CASSHSKREQYF. The CDR3 DNA follows: TGTGCCAGCAGCCATTCTAAACGCGAGCAGTACTTC.

This clone was detected a few times. The J gene is TRBJ1-1, the V gene TRBV6-5; 9 bases match TRBD1. Germline V gene data show CDR1 as MNHEY and CDR2 as SVGAGI. V was clipped by 8 bases and J by 5 bases; unmatched bases: 9. The CDR3 is made up of 14 amino acids. CDR3 nucleotides: TGTGCCAGCTTCCCCGACAGGGGGGTGACTGAAGCTTTCTTT. It is translated as CASFPDRGVTEAFF.

The rearrangement uses TRBV10-2 and TRBJ2-7; D not resolved. CDR3 length equals 14 residues. Germline V gene data show CDR1 as WSHSY and CDR2 as SAAADI. V lost 3 bases to trimming and J lost 6 bases, with 15 bases between them. The CDR3, as DNA: TGCGCCAGCAGTGATTCCACGTACCTTGGCGAGCAGTACTTC. Its protein product is CASSDSTYLGEQYF.

This clone was seen a single time. The gene calls are TRBV5-4 and TRBJ2-7, with 11 bases identical to TRBD1. Germline CDR1 is SGHNT and CDR2 is YYREEE (reference sequence). After removal of 4 bases from V and 4 bases from J, the junction contained 4 bases not matched to a gene. The CDR3 consists of 14 residues. The CDR3 reads CASSADRGLYEQYF. In DNA form, the CDR3 reads TGTGCCAGCAGCGCGGACAGGGGGCTTTACGAGCAGTACTTC.

The chain is built from TRBV5-5 and TRBJ2-2; 11 bases are a match to TRBD1. V trimming: 1 base; J trimming: 5 bases; junction bases outside the gene matches: 7. Germline V gives CDR1 SGHKS, CDR2 YYEKEE (reference sequence). The CDR3 extends over 17 amino acids. In DNA form, the CDR3 reads TGTGCCAGCAGCTTGTTGGACAGGGGGCGTCTAACCGGGGAGCTGTTTTTT. Translating it yields CASSLLDRGRLTGELFF.

V is TRBV4-1 and J is TRBJ1-1; D not certain. This CDR3 region has 14 residues. Germline CDR1 is MGHRA and CDR2 is YSYEKL. Trimming left V 0 bases short and J 11 bases short, with 16 bases between. CDR3 DNA sequence: TGCGCCAGCAGCCAAGATCGCGGAAGGATAGAGGCTTTCTTT. Protein product: CASSQDRGRIEAFF.

This rearrangement joins TRBV29-1 to TRBJ1-1; a weak D match, TRBD1 (5 bases). Germline V gene sequence: CDR1 SQVTM, CDR2 ANQGSEA. V was clipped by 6 bases and J by 0 bases, with 17 bases between them. This CDR3 comprises 15 residues. CDR3 DNA: TGCAGCGTCCTCTTATTCCGGGGGATGAACACTGAAGCTTTCTTT. Translation: CSVLLFRGMNTEAFF.

The chain has TRBV7-9 and TRBJ1-1; D gene ambiguous. V lost 5 bases and J 6 bases, leaving 13 bases between the germline ends. CDR1 and CDR2 from the germline V gene are SEHNR and FQNEAQ (reference sequence). The CDR3 is 13 residues long. The CDR3 sequence is CASSTSTSSEAFF. Here the CDR3 DNA reads TGTGCCAGCAGCACATCCACCAGCTCTGAAGCTTTCTTT.

The CDR3 sequence: CASSIGPRGYTF. The CDR3 DNA reads as TGTGCCAGCAGCATCGGCCCTAGGGGCTACACCTTC. V is TRBV5-4 and J is TRBJ1-2; D gene uncertain. Trimming removed 4 bases from V and 8 bases from J, with 12 bases in between. Per germline, CDR1 SGHNT and CDR2 YYREEE (reference sequence). The CDR3 runs 12 residues.

This clone was counted once. The chain recombines TRBV27 with TRBJ1-5, with D unresolved. Trimming removed 8 bases from V and 1 base from J, with 9 bases in between. This CDR3 spans 13 amino acids. CDR1 is MNHEY and CDR2 is SMNVEV in the germline V gene (reference sequence). CDR3 loop: CASSEGSNQPQHF. The DNA for the CDR3 is TGTGCCAGCTCCGAAGGGAGCAATCAGCCCCAGCATTTT.

The rearrangement uses TRBV9 and TRBJ1-2, with D perhaps matching TRBD1 (5 bases). Trimming cost V 3 bases and J 2 bases, with 11 bases left between them. The CDR3 extends over 14 amino acids. CDR1 and CDR2 from the germline V gene are SGDLS and YYNGEE. The CDR3 DNA is TGTGCCAGCAGCGGGCCTGGGGGAAACTATGGCTACACCTTC. Translation: CASSGPGGNYGYTF.

The gene calls are TRBV4-2 and TRBJ2-5; D uncertain. TRBJ2-7 matches the DNA end more closely, so the J call is doubtful. The CDR3 length is 14 residues. Germline values: CDR1 LGHNA, CDR2 YNFKEQ. The CDR3 bases are TGTGCCAGCAGCCAAGAGGGATTACTGGACGAGCAGTACTTC. Translation gives CASSQEGLLDEQYF.

This sequence joins TRBV6-1 and TRBJ2-7; D is possibly TRBD2 (6 bases). The CDR3 length is 13 residues. CDR1 is MNHNS and CDR2 is SASEGT in the germline V gene. Trimming cost V 5 bases and J 7 bases, with 15 bases left between them. CDR3 residues: CASSRLVEGEQYF. The CDR3 coding sequence is TGTGCCAGCAGTCGACTAGTTGAAGGGGAGCAGTACTTC.

The rearrangement links TRBV9 to TRBJ2-1, with 9 bases aligning to TRBD2. The CDR3 is made up of 16 amino acids. The V segment lost 1 base and the J segment 7 bases; nucleotides outside the gene matches: 9. Looked up from germline, CDR1 is SGDLS and CDR2 is YYNGEE. The CDR3 sequence: CASSVIAGEGANEQFF. CDR3 in DNA: TGTGCCAGCAGCGTAATAGCGGGAGAAGGTGCGAATGAGCAGTTCTTC.

V usage is TRBV28 and J usage is TRBJ1-1; 12 bases map to TRBD1. The CDR3 sequence is 17 residues long. Germline-derived CDR1 and CDR2 are MDHEN and SYDVKM. With 5 bases clipped from V and 0 bases from J, the junction kept 7 bases outside the gene matches. CDR3 region: CASSTGTGGLMNTEAFF. In DNA form, the CDR3 reads TGTGCCAGCAGTACCGGGACAGGGGGCTTGATGAACACTGAAGCTTTCTTT.

The rearrangement links TRBV7-9 to TRBJ2-1; D may correspond to TRBD1 or TRBD2 (6 bases each). This CDR3 spans 18 amino acids. The V and J ends lost 6 bases and 2 bases respectively, with 23 bases between them. Germline CDR1 SEHNR, CDR2 FQNEAQ (reference sequence). DNA of the CDR3: TGTGCCAGCAGTACCGAGGGGGGTAGAGCGGGTACCTACAATGAGCAGTTCTTC. It encodes CASSTEGGRAGTYNEQFF.

Comments on this clone: Other DNA sequences within the sample encode an identical CDR3. CDR3 bases: TGCAGCGTTGAAGAGCGATCCTACGAGCAGTACTTC. This gives the protein CSVEERSYEQYF. V is TRBV29-1 and J is TRBJ2-7; D is ambiguous. V was cut by 0 bases and J by 1 base, with 4 bases left in between. This CDR3 is 12 amino acids long. In germline, CDR1 is SQVTM, CDR2 ANQGSEA.

The chain has TRBV5-1 and TRBJ2-7, with 8 positions matching TRBD2. Germline CDR1 and CDR2: SGHRS and YFSETQ. The CDR3 has 15 residues. Germline trimming cut 0 bases from V and 4 bases from J; bases unmatched to any gene: 6. This CDR3 reads CASSLEKAGVYEQYF. DNA of the CDR3: TGCGCCAGCAGCTTGGAGAAAGCGGGAGTATACGAGCAGTACTTC.

The gene calls are TRBV4-1 and TRBJ1-5, with a weak D call TRBD1 (6 bases). Per germline, CDR1 MGHRA and CDR2 YSYEKL. Trimming took 5 bases from V and 4 from J, leaving 15 bases between them. The CDR3 extends over 15 amino acids. CDR3 sequence: CASSEGGGPNQPQHF. CDR3 in DNA: TGCGCCAGCAGCGAGGGGGGGGGACCAAATCAGCCCCAGCATTTT.

This clone was observed a single time. The rearrangement uses TRBV7-8 and TRBJ2-7; D could derive from TRBD1 or TRBD2 (5 bases each). Trimming shortened V by 4 bases and J by 2 bases, and 18 bases separated the two germline ends. This CDR3 has 16 residues. The germline V gene encodes CDR1 SGHVS and CDR2 FQNEAQ. CDR3 sequence reads: CASSSGPGDRPYEQYF. CDR3 nucleotide sequence: TGTGCCAGCAGCTCGGGACCCGGAGACAGACCCTACGAGCAGTACTTC.

This clone has a single count. This chain links TRBV28 with TRBJ2-1, with D unclear. Trimming took off 6 bases at V and 6 bases at J, with 12 bases between the two ends. The germline gives CDR1 MDHEN, CDR2 SYDVKM. This CDR3 spans 13 amino acids. The CDR3 DNA is TGTGCCAGCAGAGGGATGGACCTCAATGAGCAGTTCTTC. Amino acids: CASRGMDLNEQFF.

V is TRBV19 and J is TRBJ1-2, with TRBD1 matching 8 bases. The CDR3 contains 17 residues. CDR1 LNHDA and CDR2 SQIVND come from the germline V gene (reference sequence). With 7 bases clipped from V and 6 bases from J, the junction kept 19 bases outside the gene matches. In DNA, the CDR3 is TGTGCCAGTACCACATCATTCAGGACAGGGAAGTTGGATGGCTACACCTTC. It is translated as CASTTSFRTGKLDGYTF.

The chain recombines TRBV28 with TRBJ1-1; maybe TRBD1 (6 bases). V lost 2 bases and J lost 4, with 14 bases in between. Germline loops: CDR1 MDHEN, CDR2 SYDVKM. This CDR3 spans 15 amino acids. The CDR3 DNA follows: TGTGCCAGCAGTTTAGATCCAGGGGTCGGCACTGAAGCTTTCTTT. This gives the protein CASSLDPGVGTEAFF.

The count of this clone is one. Other nucleotide sequences from this sample produce the same CDR3. The chain recombines TRBV7-2 with TRBJ2-7, with D possibly being TRBD2 (5 bases). Germline V CDR1 and CDR2: SGHTA, FQGNSA. The V end lost 3 bases, the J end lost 0 bases, and 6 bases lay between the germline ends. The CDR3 runs to 13 residues. CDR3 loop: CASSFGSSYEQYF. CDR3 bases: TGTGCCAGCAGCTTTGGGAGCTCCTACGAGCAGTACTTC.

V is TRBV28 and J is TRBJ2-3; D remains ambiguous. The length of the CDR3 is 13 residues. V dropped 2 bases and J dropped 2 bases, with 5 bases sitting between them. The germline CDR1 and CDR2 sequences are MDHEN and SYDVKM. This CDR3 is CASSLVYTDTQYF. CDR3 DNA: TGTGCCAGCAGTTTAGTCTACACAGATACGCAGTATTTT. The full variable domain, in which reference TRBV28 and TRBJ2-3 provide the parts outside the CDR3, is DVKVTQSSRYLVKRTGEKVFLECVQDMDHENMFWYRQDPGLGLRLIYFSYDVKMKEKGDIPEGYSVSREKKERFSLILESASTNQTSMYLCASSLVYTDTQYFGPGTRLTVL.

This rearrangement joins TRBV10-3 to TRBJ1-2; D remains ambiguous. This CDR3 has 10 residues. The germline CDR1 and CDR2 sequences are ENHRY and SYGVKD. The V end was cut by 9 bases, the J end by 3 bases, with 5 bases between. In DNA, the CDR3 is TGTGCCATTGGAGACTATGGCTACACCTTC. It translates to CAIGDYGYTF.

The chain combines TRBV6-5 with TRBJ1-4; D is undetermined. The germline V and J ends were trimmed by 6 bases and 2 bases, with 4 bases remaining between them. Germline V gene data show CDR1 as MNHEY and CDR2 as SVGAGI. CDR3 length: 12 amino acids. The CDR3 coding sequence is TGTGCCAGCAGGGGTACTAATGAAAAACTGTTTTTT. It translates to CASRGTNEKLFF.

This clone was seen only once. The gene calls are TRBV6-5 and TRBJ2-7; D tentatively reads TRBD1 or TRBD2 (5 bases each). Deletions cut 0 bases from V and 4 bases from J, with 10 bases between. The CDR3 sequence is 14 residues long. Germline V lookup: CDR1 MNHEY, CDR2 SVGAGI. Written as DNA, the CDR3 is TGTGCCAGCAGTTACTCGGGACCCGGATACGAGCAGTACTTC. It encodes CASSYSGPGYEQYF.

This chain links TRBV5-6 with TRBJ1-1, with a tentative D call TRBD1 (5 bases). Trimming took off 0 bases at V and 1 base at J, with 13 bases between the two ends. CDR3 length: 16 amino acids. In germline, CDR1 is SGHDT, CDR2 YYEEEE. DNA of the CDR3: TGTGCCAGCAGCTTGGCCTATCGAACAGGGAACACTGAAGCTTTCTTT. Protein sequence: CASSLAYRTGNTEAFF.